Presented here are 24 T cell receptor beta chains from one specimen sequenced in a study of T cells in Graves' hyperthyroidism and ophthalmopathy. Using RNA transcripts as the source, TCR beta CDR3 regions were amplified. The TCR CDR3 was amplified in a first-round RT-PCR using the HTBI primer set. TCRdb re-called the multiplex PCR reads with MiXCR, one entry per CDR3 protein. The data hold about 210,000 distinct CDR3 sequences, with approximately 17% observed a single time. Sequences were obtained from blood. Receptors originate from a man aged 50-60 years with Graves' hyperthyroidism.

There are many counts of this clonotype. V usage is TRBV20-1 and J usage is TRBJ2-3; TRBD1 is a possible D gene (5 bases). Between the trimmed V and J ends, which lost 0 bases and 6 bases, there was a span of 19 bases. CDR1 and CDR2 from the germline V gene are DFQATT and SNEGSKA (reference sequence). The CDR3 runs to 16 residues. The DNA of the CDR3 is TGCAGTGCTAGAGAGGACAACCGACCCTGGACGGATACGCAGTATTTT. It translates to CSAREDNRPWTDTQYF.

The chain recombines TRBV28 with TRBJ1-4; D gene uncertain. The CDR3 is 13 amino acids. Germline assignment: CDR1 MDHEN and CDR2 SYDVKM. Trimming left V 5 bases short and J 5 bases short, with 9 bases between. The CDR3 region has the DNA TGTGCCAGCAGTGAACAGAACAATGAAAAACTGTTTTTT. Protein: CASSEQNNEKLFF.

The chain has TRBV28 and TRBJ1-4; TRBD1 aligns across 7 bases. J was trimmed by 4 bases and V by 7 bases; bases with no gene match: 6. This CDR3 is 14 amino acids long. Germline V gene data show CDR1 as MDHEN and CDR2 as SYDVKM. DNA of the CDR3: TGTGCCAGCACCCTGGGACAGCTTAATGAAAAACTGTTTTTT. Amino acid sequence: CASTLGQLNEKLFF.

The chain recombines TRBV10-3 with TRBJ2-1, with 12 bases aligning to TRBD2. J was trimmed by 6 bases and V by 0 bases; bases with no gene match: 9. Germline CDR1 and CDR2: ENHRY and SYGVKD. The CDR3 spans 18 residues. The CDR3 region is CAISESVLAGGRTNEQFF. In nucleotides, the CDR3 is TGTGCCATCAGTGAGTCGGTACTAGCGGGAGGACGTACCAATGAGCAGTTCTTC.

A few counts support this clonotype. V gene TRBV19 combines with J gene TRBJ1-4; D is undetermined. The V end lost 1 base, the J end lost 10 bases, and 13 bases lay between the germline ends. The CDR3 runs 14 residues. CDR1 LNHDA and CDR2 SQIVND come from the germline V gene (reference sequence). CDR3 loop: CASSIGGDNGKLFF. The CDR3 DNA sequence: TGTGCCAGTAGTATAGGAGGCGACAACGGAAAACTGTTTTTT.

This clonotype was counted once. With a much larger clone just one base away, this may be a read error. The rearrangement links TRBV6-2 or TRBV6-3 to TRBJ1-5, with D possibly being TRBD1 (5 bases). The V and J ends lost 11 bases and 0 bases respectively, with 11 bases between them. The CDR3 loop spans 13 amino acids. Germline V gene data show CDR1 as MNHEY and CDR2 as SVGEGT. The CDR3 reads CAAQGYSNQPQHF. CDR3 in DNA: TGTGCCGCCCAGGGATATAGCAATCAGCCCCAGCATTTT.

This clonotype came up a few times. Compared with germline, one end of the junction differs, possibly owing to a read error. The chain links TRBV7-9 to TRBJ2-1; D is unresolved. CDR1 is SEHNR and CDR2 is FQNEAQ in the germline V gene (reference sequence). CDR3 length: 16 residues. For the CDR3, the DNA is TGTGCCAGCAGCTTGGCCGCGGTTCAGGCCTACAATGAGCGGTTCTTC. It encodes CASSLAAVQAYNERFF.

This clonotype has a handful of counts. The chain has TRBV30 and TRBJ2-5, with D tentatively TRBD2 (6 bases). Germline CDR1 and CDR2: GTSNPN and SVGIG (reference sequence). The CDR3 is 15 amino acids. V shed 2 bases and J shed 6 bases, with 19 bases lying between them. The CDR3 sequence: CAWSFRAGGGQTQYF. The CDR3 region has the DNA TGTGCCTGGAGTTTTAGGGCCGGGGGAGGACAGACCCAGTACTTC.

V usage is TRBV11-2 and J usage is TRBJ2-1; no definite D call. This CDR3 is 14 amino acids long. CDR1 and CDR2 from the germline V gene are SGHAT and FQNNGV. The V and J ends lost 2 bases and 8 bases respectively, with 13 bases between them. CDR3 bases: TGTGCCAGCAGCTTAACGGATAGAGATTATGAGCAGTTCTTC. The encoded protein is CASSLTDRDYEQFF.

This clonotype has at least ten counts. V usage is TRBV3-1 and J usage is TRBJ2-3; D is uncertain. This CDR3 is built from 14 residues. Trimming left V 3 bases short and J 1 base short, with 8 bases between. The germline V gene encodes CDR1 LGHDT and CDR2 YNNKEL (reference sequence). CDR3 DNA sequence: TGTGCCAGCAGCCATCGGGCCCGCACAGATACGCAGTATTTT. Protein: CASSHRARTDTQYF.

This clonotype has a count of ten or more. The CDR3 loop reads CASSLGGPSDTQYF. As DNA, the CDR3 is TGTGCCAGCAGCTTAGGGGGCCCGTCAGATACGCAGTATTTT. The J gene is TRBJ2-3, the V gene TRBV7-6; D may be TRBD1 (5 bases). This CDR3 is built from 14 residues. V lost 1 base and J 4 bases, leaving 9 bases between the germline ends. Germline CDR1 is SGHVS and CDR2 is FNYEAQ.

The table lists this clonotype with many counts. The CDR3 protein is CASSQDRVAGGKTQYF. The CDR3 coding sequence is TGTGCCAGCAGCCAAGATAGAGTAGCGGGAGGAAAGACCCAGTACTTC. The chain is built from TRBV3-1 and TRBJ2-5; 10 positions match TRBD2. This CDR3 spans 16 amino acids. Germline assignment: CDR1 LGHDT and CDR2 YNNKEL (reference sequence). Losses at the gene ends were 0 bases for V and 6 bases for J; bases not matched to a gene: 7.

This clonotype has more than one count but fewer than ten. The chain employs TRBV20-1 and TRBJ2-1; 12 nucleotides match TRBD2. Germline loops: CDR1 DFQATT, CDR2 SNEGSKA (reference sequence). There are 15 residues in the CDR3. The junction had 5 bases not matched to a gene; V was cut back by 1 base and J by 7 bases. CDR3 loop: CSARVRTSGTNEQFF. CDR3 nucleotide sequence: TGCAGTGCTAGAGTTAGGACTAGCGGGACGAATGAGCAGTTCTTC.

This clonotype was found many times. The chain is built from TRBV3-1 and TRBJ2-3, with TRBD1 as a possible D gene (5 bases). Between the trimmed V and J ends, which lost 5 bases and 4 bases, there was a span of 7 bases. Germline V gene data show CDR1 as LGHDT and CDR2 as YNNKEL (reference sequence). The CDR3 length is 12 residues. Written as DNA, the CDR3 is TGTGCCAGCAGCAAAGGGGCAGATACGCAGTATTTT. This gives the protein CASSKGADTQYF.

This clonotype was seen at least ten times. This sequence joins TRBV7-9 and TRBJ2-5; D is unresolved. Trimming shortened V by 1 base and J by 5 bases, and 8 bases separated the two germline ends. The CDR3 runs to 13 residues. The germline V gene encodes CDR1 SEHNR and CDR2 FQNEAQ (reference sequence). CDR3 in amino acids: CASSLVGSETQYF. CDR3 in DNA: TGTGCCAGCAGCTTAGTCGGTTCGGAGACCCAGTACTTC.

This clonotype was detected many times. The chain combines TRBV6-5 with TRBJ1-2, with a possible D match to TRBD1 (6 bases). This CDR3 has 14 amino acids. Germline V gene sequence: CDR1 MNHEY, CDR2 SVGAGI. V was cut by 2 bases and J by 4 bases, with 11 bases left in between. CDR3 nucleotides: TGTGCCAGCAGTTACGGGACAAATACCTATGGCTACACCTTC. Translated, it gives CASSYGTNTYGYTF.

The gene calls are TRBV20-1 and TRBJ1-5; D is undetermined. V was trimmed by 6 bases and J by 0 bases, leaving 6 bases between them. CDR3 length: 12 residues. The V gene's germline CDR1 is DFQATT and CDR2 SNEGSKA (reference sequence). The CDR3 coding sequence is TGCAGTGCAGGGTATAGCAATCAGCCCCAGCATTTT. It encodes CSAGYSNQPQHF.

This clonotype was picked up a small number of times. This chain joins TRBV20-1 and TRBJ1-5; D remains unclear. There are 12 residues in the CDR3. V was cut by 6 bases and J by 4 bases, with 10 bases left in between. CDR1 DFQATT and CDR2 SNEGSKA come from the germline V gene (reference sequence). This CDR3 is CSATPPNQPQHF. The CDR3 region has the DNA TGCAGTGCCACTCCCCCGAATCAGCCCCAGCATTTT.

This clonotype showed up many times. This chain connects TRBV3-1 to TRBJ2-1; the match to TRBD2 covers 11 bases. Germline V gene lookup returns CDR1 LGHDT and CDR2 YNNKEL (reference sequence). The CDR3 extends over 12 amino acids. V was pared by 6 bases and J by 14 bases, with 6 bases of the junction left unmatched. The CDR3 here is CASSPTSGSEFF. Here the CDR3 DNA reads TGTGCCAGCAGTCCCACTAGCGGGAGTGAGTTCTTC.

This clonotype has more than one count but fewer than ten. The chain couples TRBV5-8 to TRBJ2-1, with D possibly matching TRBD1 (6 bases). CDR1 is SGHTS and CDR2 is YDEGEE in the germline V gene. V was cut by 2 bases and J by 8 bases, with 11 bases left in between. The CDR3 runs to 13 residues. The CDR3 DNA reads as TGTGCCAGCAGCTTCCCAGGGGCCGATGAGCAGTTCTTC. Protein: CASSFPGADEQFF.

This clonotype was picked up many times. The rearrangement joins TRBV20-1 to TRBJ2-5; D call uncertain. CDR3 length: 13 residues. The V gene's germline CDR1 is DFQATT and CDR2 SNEGSKA (reference sequence). Trimming took off 3 bases at V and 2 bases at J, with 10 bases between the two ends. The DNA for the CDR3 is TGCAGTGCTAGGCTCCGGAGACAAGAGACCCAGTACTTC. It is translated as CSARLRRQETQYF.

This clonotype showed up just a few times. The V call is TRBV5-1, the J call TRBJ2-5; TRBD2 aligns across 9 bases. Germline V gene sequence: CDR1 SGHRS, CDR2 YFSETQ. V trimming: 4 bases; J trimming: 5 bases; junction bases outside the gene matches: 12. The CDR3 has 16 residues. The CDR3 loop is CASSLSPAGGGETQYF. The CDR3 coding sequence is TGCGCCAGCAGCCTCAGCCCAGCGGGAGGAGGGGAGACCCAGTACTTC.

This clonotype has just a few counts. This chain links TRBV2 with TRBJ2-4; TRBD2 matches at 11 bases. Trimming removed 5 bases from V and 0 bases from J; junction bases left unmatched: 9. The CDR3 is made up of 18 amino acids. Germline assignment: CDR1 SNHLY and CDR2 FYNNEI. The CDR3 sequence is CASSPPSGRSGAKNIQYF. The CDR3 DNA reads TGTGCCAGCAGTCCACCTAGCGGGAGGTCGGGAGCCAAAAACATTCAGTACTTC.

This clonotype appeared a few times. This chain connects TRBV4-1 to TRBJ2-7; the D gene could be TRBD1 or TRBD2 (5 bases each). Per germline, CDR1 MGHRA and CDR2 YSYEKL. Trimming left V 9 bases short and J 4 bases short, with 22 bases between. The CDR3 is made up of 15 amino acids. The DNA for the CDR3 is TGCGCCAGTCGAATGGGATCCGGGGCTTTTTACGAGCAGTACTTC. Amino acid sequence: CASRMGSGAFYEQYF.